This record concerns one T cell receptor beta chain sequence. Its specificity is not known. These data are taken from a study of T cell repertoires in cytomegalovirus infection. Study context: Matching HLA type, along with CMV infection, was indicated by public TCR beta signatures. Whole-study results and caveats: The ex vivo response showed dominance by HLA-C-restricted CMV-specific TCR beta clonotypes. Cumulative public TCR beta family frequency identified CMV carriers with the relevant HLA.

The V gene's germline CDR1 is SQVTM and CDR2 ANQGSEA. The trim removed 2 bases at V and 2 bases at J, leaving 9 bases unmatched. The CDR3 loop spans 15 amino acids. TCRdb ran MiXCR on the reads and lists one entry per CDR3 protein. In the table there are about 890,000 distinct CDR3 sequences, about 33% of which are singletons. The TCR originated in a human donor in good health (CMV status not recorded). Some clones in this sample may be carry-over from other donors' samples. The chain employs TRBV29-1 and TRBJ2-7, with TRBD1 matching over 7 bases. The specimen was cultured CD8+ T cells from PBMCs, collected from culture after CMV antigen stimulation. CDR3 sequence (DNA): TGCAGCGTTGAACGGAAAAAGGACAGGACCTACGAGCAGTACTTC. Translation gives CSVERKKDRTYEQYF.